This TCR beta chain is drawn from a study of radiotherapy plus CTLA-4 blockade in lung cancer. For the study at large: With roughly a third of patients having disease control, objective responses were seen in about 17%.

CTLA-4 blockade using ipilimumab, together with focal radiation, was received by patients with chemo-refractory metastatic non-small-cell lung cancer. Generated by immunoSEQ multiplex PCR, the TCRdb table keeps only in-frame clones and is missing some. The profile shows about 90,000 clones, about 83% of them singletons. The germline V and J ends were trimmed by 6 bases and 14 bases, with 11 bases remaining between them. From germline, CDR1 is MNHEY and CDR2 SVGAGI. The CDR3 consists of 11 residues. The chain couples TRBV6-5 to TRBJ1-6; D unresolved. Specimen: peripheral blood, collected from a patient treated with radiotherapy plus ipilimumab. This TCR came from a human donor with non-small cell lung cancer that progressed on radiotherapy plus ipilimumab. The CDR3 sequence: CASRASSALHF. The CDR3 region has the DNA TGTGCCAGCAGGGCTAGTTCGGCCCTCCACTTT.